This T cell receptor beta chain originates from a study of blood T cell repertoires in COVID-19. Germline V gene data show CDR1 as MNHEY and CDR2 as SMNVEV (reference sequence). V dropped 5 bases and J dropped 6; count of bases not matched to a gene: 4. CDR3 length equals 13 residues. The repertoire was sequenced with immunoSEQ multiplex PCR; TCRdb's copy has only in-frame clones and lacks some. The sample carries under 350,000 clones, around 90% recorded once. Sample: PBMCs or T cells enriched from blood (not recorded which). The rearrangement links TRBV27 to TRBJ1-2; 9 bases are shared with TRBD1. The source is a man between 60 and 70 years old who had recovered from COVID-19. The CDR3 DNA reads as TGTGCCAGCAGTCCGACAGGGGGTGATGGCTACACCTTC. Its protein is CASSPTGGDGYTF.